Listed here are 30 T cell receptor beta chains from one sample, sequenced in a study of technical replicates of blood from several donors. Method: immunoSEQ multiplex PCR; TCRdb's copy keeps in-frame clones and lacks some. The sample comprises around 68,000 clones, roughly 97% of which are singletons, and more than 0.25% rests with the top ten. Sequencing was done on a sample of T cells isolated from PBMCs. These receptors all come from a human donor in good health.

The chain has TRBV15 and TRBJ2-7; maybe TRBD1 (6 bases). Germline V gene sequence: CDR1 LNHNV, CDR2 YYDKDF (reference sequence). The length of the CDR3 is 14 residues. With 1 base removed from V and 7 bases from J, the gap between germline ends came to 14 bases. CDR3 in amino acids: CATSRGQALGEQYF. Written as DNA, the CDR3 is TGTGCCACCAGCAGAGGACAGGCTCTTGGGGAGCAGTACTTC.

This clone was seen once. The rearrangement uses TRBV12-5 and TRBJ2-7, with 8 bases matching TRBD2. Germline V CDR1 and CDR2: LGHNT, FRNRAP. V lost 6 bases, J lost 4 bases, and 14 bases stayed unmatched. CDR3 length: 16 amino acids. This CDR3 reads CASGPTTQRGNYEQYF. CDR3 nucleotides: TGTGCTAGTGGGCCGACTACCCAGCGGGGGAATTACGAGCAGTACTTC.

This clone showed up just once. This chain joins TRBV6-1 and TRBJ2-7; D is perhaps TRBD1 (6 bases). This CDR3 spans 11 amino acids. V was clipped by 9 bases and J by 1 base, with 7 bases between them. CDR1 and CDR2 from the germline V gene are MNHNS and SASEGT. This CDR3 is CARQGSYEQYF. CDR3 DNA sequence: TGTGCCAGACAGGGTTCCTACGAGCAGTACTTC.

The genes are TRBV9 and TRBJ1-2; D call uncertain. This CDR3 region has 14 residues. Trimming pared 0 bases from V and 4 bases from J, leaving 10 bases between. Germline V gene data show CDR1 as SGDLS and CDR2 as YYNGEE. CDR3 protein: CASSVEDLAYGYTF. In DNA form, the CDR3 reads TGTGCCAGCAGCGTAGAAGACCTAGCCTATGGCTACACCTTC. The full variable domain, with the rest looked up from reference TRBV9 and TRBJ1-2, is DSGVTQTPKHLITATGQRVTLRCSPRSGDLSVYWYQQSLDQGLQFLIQYYNGEERAKGNILERFSAQQFPDLHSELNLSSLELGDSALYFCASSVEDLAYGYTFGSGTRLTVV.

This chain connects TRBV25-1 to TRBJ2-7, with D perhaps TRBD1 (6 bases). CDR1 is MGHDK, CDR2 SYGVNS, per germline. This CDR3 comprises 14 residues. V was trimmed by 7 bases and J by 2 bases, leaving 15 bases between them. CDR3 in DNA: TGTGCCAGCAAGGGGGTCGGTCAGACCTACGAGCAGTACTTC. This sequence encodes CASKGVGQTYEQYF.

This chain joins TRBV5-4 and TRBJ1-2; 10 nucleotides agree with TRBD1. CDR3 size: 14 residues. Germline trimming cut 4 bases from V and 8 bases from J; bases unmatched to any gene: 8. In germline, CDR1 is SGHNT, CDR2 YYREEE (reference sequence). The CDR3 DNA reads as TGTGCCAGCAGCCTTCTCGACAGGGGGCGAGGCTACACCTTC. It translates to CASSLLDRGRGYTF.

The V call is TRBV19, the J call TRBJ1-5; D not resolved. V lost 3 bases and J lost 6, with 12 bases in between. Germline V CDR1 and CDR2: LNHDA, SQIVND (reference sequence). This CDR3 region has 14 residues. CDR3 region: CASSIGETGQPQHF. Written as DNA, the CDR3 is TGTGCCAGTAGTATTGGAGAAACGGGTCAGCCCCAGCATTTT.

This rearrangement joins TRBV25-1 to TRBJ2-7, with 9 nucleotides matching TRBD1. This CDR3 is built from 14 residues. CDR1 MGHDK and CDR2 SYGVNS come from the germline V gene. Trimming at V came to 4 bases and at J to 2 bases, leaving 3 bases not matched to a gene. The CDR3 DNA reads as TGTGCCAGCAGTGCACAGGGGGCCGCCTACGAGCAGTACTTC. Translation gives CASSAQGAAYEQYF.

The J gene is TRBJ2-3, the V gene TRBV2; the D gene is possibly TRBD2 (5 bases). CDR3 length: 10 residues. V lost 11 bases and J 8 bases, leaving 11 bases between the germline ends. Germline V lookup: CDR1 SNHLY, CDR2 FYNNEI. The CDR3 here is CARRRSTQYF. The CDR3 DNA follows: TGTGCCCGCCGGAGGAGTACGCAGTATTTT.

The chain uses TRBV12-5 and TRBJ2-3; 7 bases map to TRBD1. Losses at the gene ends were 6 bases for V and 4 bases for J; bases not matched to a gene: 10. Germline CDR1 reads LGHNT; CDR2 reads FRNRAP. The CDR3 covers 15 residues. CDR3 residues: CASGTGTAASDTQYF. The CDR3 nucleotides read TGTGCTAGTGGCACCGGGACAGCGGCATCAGATACGCAGTATTTT. Looking up the rest from reference TRBV12-5 and TRBJ2-3 gives the full variable domain: DARVTQTPRHKVTEMGQEVTMRCQPILGHNTVFWYRQTMMQGLELLAYFRNRAPLDDSGMPKDRFSAEMPDATLATLKIQPSEPRDSAVYFCASGTGTAASDTQYFGPGTRLTVL.

The rearrangement links TRBV5-1 to TRBJ2-1, with 8 bases aligning to TRBD2. The trim removed 5 bases at V and 7 bases at J, leaving 5 bases unmatched. Germline CDR1 and CDR2: SGHRS and YFSETQ. This CDR3 has 13 residues. The CDR3 protein is CASRVGLGNEQFF. In DNA, the CDR3 is TGCGCCAGCAGGGTGGGACTAGGGAATGAGCAGTTCTTC. The variable domain in full, with the rest retrieved from reference TRBV5-1 and TRBJ2-1, is KAGVTQTPRYLIKTRGQQVTLSCSPISGHRSVSWYQQTPGQGLQFLFEYFSETQRNKGNFPGRFSGRQFSNSRSEMNVSTLELGDSALYLCASRVGLGNEQFFGPGTRLTVL.

The chain links TRBV27 to TRBJ1-4, with a possible D match to TRBD1 (5 bases). Germline V gene data show CDR1 as MNHEY and CDR2 as SMNVEV (reference sequence). The length of the CDR3 is 14 residues. V was shortened by 5 bases and J by 2 bases, with 9 bases between the two germline ends. The CDR3 region is CASSLGGTNEKLFF. The CDR3 nucleotides read TGTGCCAGCAGTCTCGGGGGTACTAATGAAAAACTGTTTTTT.

The genes are TRBV7-9 and TRBJ1-1, with D unresolved. CDR1 SEHNR and CDR2 FQNEAQ come from the germline V gene (reference sequence). The ends were cut back, 8 bases at V and 0 bases at J, with 10 bases in the middle. The CDR3 is 13 amino acids. The CDR3 sequence: CASWANMNTEAFF. The CDR3, as DNA: TGTGCCAGCTGGGCAAACATGAACACTGAAGCTTTCTTT. The full variable domain, its missing parts supplied by reference TRBV7-9 and TRBJ1-1, is DTGVSQNPRHKITKRGQNVTFRCDPISEHNRLYWYRQTLGQGPEFLTYFQNEAQLEKSRLLSDRFSAERPKGSFSTLEIQRTEQGDSAMYLCASWANMNTEAFFGQGTRLTVV.

This clone has a single count. The chain links TRBV30 to TRBJ1-4; 8 bases map to TRBD1. V trimming: 2 bases; J trimming: 0 bases; junction bases outside the gene matches: 8. The germline gives CDR1 GTSNPN, CDR2 SVGIG (reference sequence). The length of the CDR3 is 17 residues. CDR3 DNA sequence: TGTGCCTGGAGTCTACCTGGACAGGGCGCAACTAATGAAAAACTGTTTTTT. Its protein is CAWSLPGQGATNEKLFF. The entire variable domain, with the rest obtained from reference TRBV30 and TRBJ1-4, is as follows: SQTIHQWPATLVQPVGSPLSLECTVEGTSNPNLYWYRQAAGRGLQLLFYSVGIGQISSEVPQNLSASRPQDRQFILSSKKLLLSDSGFYLCAWSLPGQGATNEKLFFGSGTQLSVL.

The chain links TRBV19 to TRBJ1-1; D remains ambiguous. This CDR3 has 14 residues. Trimming removed 4 bases at V and 11 bases at J, with 20 bases between. In germline, CDR1 is LNHDA, CDR2 SQIVND (reference sequence). CDR3 loop: CASSKESGDARAFF. As DNA, the CDR3 is TGTGCCAGTAGTAAAGAATCAGGCGACGCTCGGGCTTTCTTT.

The gene calls are TRBV6-1 and TRBJ2-7; D unclear. With 3 bases removed from V and 7 bases from J, the gap between germline ends came to 10 bases. This CDR3 contains 12 residues. Germline CDR1 and CDR2: MNHNS and SASEGT. In nucleotides, the CDR3 is TGTGCCAGCAGTGAGAAAAACCTAGAGCAGTACTTC. It codes for CASSEKNLEQYF.

The chain employs TRBV10-3 and TRBJ2-1; the match to TRBD2 covers 10 bases. The CDR3 consists of 15 residues. From germline, CDR1 is ENHRY and CDR2 SYGVKD. V trimming: 3 bases; J trimming: 4 bases; junction bases outside the gene matches: 3. The CDR3 loop reads CAISETSGTYNEQFF. In DNA form, the CDR3 reads TGTGCCATCAGTGAAACTAGCGGGACTTACAATGAGCAGTTCTTC.

V and J are TRBV9 and TRBJ2-3; D is uncertain. V lost 0 bases and J 0 bases, leaving 11 bases between the germline ends. There are 16 residues in the CDR3. From germline, CDR1 is SGDLS and CDR2 YYNGEE. The chain's CDR3 is CASSVVGEISTDTQYF. Here the CDR3 DNA reads TGTGCCAGCAGCGTAGTTGGAGAAATTAGCACAGATACGCAGTATTTT.

V and J are TRBV6-5 and TRBJ1-1; D ambiguous. Trimming cost V 9 bases and J 2 bases, with 10 bases left between them. Germline CDR1 is MNHEY and CDR2 is SVGAGI. This CDR3 is built from 12 residues. CDR3 coding DNA: TGTGCCAGTAAACGGGGAAACACTGAAGCTTTCTTT. Protein: CASKRGNTEAFF.

This chain connects TRBV27 to TRBJ1-5, with 8 bases that match TRBD1. This CDR3 contains 19 residues. Germline V CDR1 and CDR2: MNHEY, SMNVEV (reference sequence). With 1 base clipped from V and 6 bases from J, the junction kept 17 bases outside the gene matches. CDR3 residues: CASSLYYFGADRGSQPQHF. For the CDR3, the DNA is TGTGCCAGCAGTTTATATTATTTTGGGGCCGACAGGGGCAGTCAGCCCCAGCATTTT.

The chain couples TRBV7-2 to TRBJ2-5, with 7 bases identical to TRBD2. Germline lookup yields CDR1 SGHTA and CDR2 FQGNSA. This CDR3 has 14 amino acids. The ends lost 0 bases at V and 5 bases at J; junction bases unmatched: 3. The CDR3 spells CASSLAGGAETQYF. For the CDR3, the DNA is TGTGCCAGCAGCTTAGCGGGAGGGGCGGAGACCCAGTACTTC.

This chain joins TRBV7-3 and TRBJ2-5, with 9 bases lining up with TRBD1. CDR3 length: 14 residues. After removal of 5 bases from V and 5 bases from J, the junction contained 6 bases not matched to a gene. Germline V gene data show CDR1 as SGHTA and CDR2 as FQGTGA. Here the CDR3 reads CASSQTGGGETQYF. The CDR3 coding sequence is TGTGCCAGCAGCCAGACAGGGGGAGGGGAGACCCAGTACTTC.

The V gene is TRBV5-4, the J gene TRBJ2-1; 7 bases align to TRBD1. CDR3 size: 13 residues. Germline V gene sequence: CDR1 SGHNT, CDR2 YYREEE (reference sequence). V trimming: 5 bases; J trimming: 9 bases; junction bases outside the gene matches: 8. CDR3 in amino acids: CASRATGLSEQFF. For the CDR3, the DNA is TGTGCCAGCAGAGCGACAGGGCTTAGTGAGCAGTTCTTC.

V and J are TRBV4-2 and TRBJ2-5; 13 nucleotides line up with TRBD2. Germline loops: CDR1 LGHNA, CDR2 YNFKEQ. V shed 4 bases and J 1 base; nucleotides not matched to a gene: 6. CDR3 length equals 17 residues. CDR3: CASSRIGTSGIQETQYF. As DNA, the CDR3 is TGTGCCAGCAGCCGTATTGGGACTAGCGGGATCCAAGAGACCCAGTACTTC.

Of note for this clone: At one end, the junction sequence differs from germline, possibly due to a read error. The chain employs TRBV29-1 and TRBJ1-4; D is ambiguous. CDR1 SQVTM and CDR2 ANQGSEA come from the germline V gene. The CDR3 contains 11 residues. CDR3 nucleotide sequence: TGCAGCGTTCCAAGCTTCGGGTCTCCTATTTTT. Protein product: CSVPSFGSPIF.

J is TRBJ2-7 and V is TRBV28; D might be TRBD1 (6 bases). The V gene lost 9 bases and the J gene lost 0 bases, with 12 bases spanning the gap. The CDR3 has 13 amino acids. Looked up from germline, CDR1 is MDHEN and CDR2 is SYDVKM. The CDR3 DNA follows: TGTGCCAGTCGCAGGGGTCCCTCCTACGAGCAGTACTTC. Its protein product is CASRRGPSYEQYF.

The gene calls are TRBV28 and TRBJ1-5; tentative D call: TRBD1 (5 bases). The CDR3 is 14 residues long. CDR1 MDHEN and CDR2 SYDVKM come from the germline V gene. V was trimmed by 5 bases and J by 4 bases, leaving 12 bases between them. CDR3 region: CASSNAGKNQPQHF. The CDR3 nucleotides read TGTGCCAGCAGTAACGCAGGGAAGAATCAGCCCCAGCATTTT.

The chain couples TRBV2 to TRBJ1-2; the D gene is possibly TRBD1 (6 bases). The V gene lost 4 bases and the J gene lost 4 bases, with 13 bases spanning the gap. The V gene's germline CDR1 is SNHLY and CDR2 FYNNEI. The CDR3 spans 14 residues. CDR3 nucleotide sequence: TGTGCCAGCAGTGCGGACAGCTACACCTATGGCTACACCTTC. It codes for CASSADSYTYGYTF.

The V and J genes are TRBV6-6 and TRBJ2-1; 12 bases line up with TRBD2. V gave up 6 bases and J gave up 5 bases; unmatched junction bases: 8. This CDR3 is built from 16 residues. The germline V gene encodes CDR1 MNHNY and CDR2 SVGAGI (reference sequence). This chain's CDR3 is CASRPTSGRSNNEQFF. The CDR3 nucleotides read TGTGCCAGCAGGCCTACTAGCGGGAGGTCCAACAATGAGCAGTTCTTC.

This clone was recorded once. CDR3 DNA sequence: TGTGCCAGCAGTGCCGGAACAGGCCGATCAACTAATGAAAAACTGTTTTTT. As protein: CASSAGTGRSTNEKLFF. This rearrangement joins TRBV2 to TRBJ1-4; possible D gene TRBD1, 5 bases. Germline V gene lookup returns CDR1 SNHLY and CDR2 FYNNEI. This CDR3 spans 17 amino acids. Trimming stripped 4 bases from V and 0 bases from J, with 15 bases between.